This TCR beta chain was documented in a study of blood T cell repertoires in COVID-19. Study in general: PBMCs, B-cell-depleted T cells, or T cells were the source of the cDNA or gDNA that made up the material.

In the original workflow: Amplifying reference gene primers gave estimates of nucleated cell counts. Assay: immunoSEQ multiplex PCR; the TCRdb copy retains only in-frame clones and omits some. That table furnishes V, J and clone size, whereas the DNA furnished D and trimming. The data hold under 250,000 clones, with approximately 90% observed a single time. Germline CDR1 is SGHRS and CDR2 is YFSETQ. This CDR3 spans 15 amino acids. Trimming stripped 0 bases from V and 0 bases from J, with 9 bases between. Residents of about two dozen US areas, aged roughly 18 to 90 years, made up the participants. The chain combines TRBV5-1 with TRBJ1-1; D gene uncertain. The clonotype comes from a woman aged 18-29 years in a cohort exposed to, infected with or recovered from COVID-19 (not recorded which). Sequences were obtained from PBMCs or T cells enriched from blood (not recorded which). The CDR3 sequence is CASSLANGVNTEAFF. CDR3 coding DNA: TGCGCCAGCAGCTTGGCCAACGGGGTGAACACTGAAGCTTTCTTT.